This entry describes one T cell receptor beta chain. These data are taken from a study of glioma-infiltrating T cells. The CDR3 is 16 residues long. Losses at the gene ends were 3 bases for V and 4 bases for J; bases not matched to a gene: 13. The germline CDR1 and CDR2 sequences are DFQATT and SNEGSKA (reference sequence). Amplification of TCR alpha and beta CDR3 regions from RNA used iRepertoire nested multiplex PCR. TCRdb analysed the multiplex PCR reads with MiXCR anew, one entry per CDR3 protein. This sample has about 93,000 distinct CDR3 sequences, with approximately 39% found just once. The source of this sequence is a human donor with low-grade glioma or glioblastoma, undergoing nonglioma brain surgery, or in good health (not recorded which). Sequencing was done on a sample of glioma tissue, nonneoplastic brain tissue, or PBMCs (not recorded which). The gene calls are TRBV20-1 and TRBJ2-3; TRBD2 matches at 7 bases. The CDR3 nucleotides are TGCAGTGCTAGCCTTAGATCGGGAGGAGCCGCAGATACGCAGTATTTT. It codes for CSASLRSGGAADTQYF.